The 12 T cell receptor beta chains below were found in one sample sequenced in a study of blood T cells in healthy people across ages. For the second PCR, which ran for 7 to 11 cycles, a sample-barcoded 5' primer and a J-beta primer mix were used. TCRdb redid the calling of the 5' RACE reads with MiXCR, one entry per CDR3 protein. The sample comprises 1.2 million to 1.5 million distinct CDR3 sequences, around 39% of which are singletons, and 6.5% to 10% rests with the top ten. What was sequenced was blood. The receptor source for this set is a woman younger than 35 in good health.

In its sample, this clonotype was seen many times. The chain combines TRBV25-1 with TRBJ2-6, with D perhaps TRBD1 (5 bases). The CDR3 contains 15 residues. V lost 3 bases to trimming and J lost 1 base, with 7 bases between them. Germline-derived CDR1 and CDR2 are MGHDK and SYGVNS. CDR3 protein: CASSEAGSGANVLTF. The CDR3 coding sequence is TGTGCCAGCAGTGAGGCAGGGTCTGGGGCCAACGTCCTGACTTTC. Full variable domain (remainder filled in from reference TRBV25-1 and TRBJ2-6): EADIYQTPRYLVIGTGKKITLECSQTMGHDKMYWYQQDPGMELHLIHYSYGVNSTEKGDLSSESTVSRIRTEHFPLTLESARPSHTSQYLCASSEAGSGANVLTFGAGSRLTVL.

This clonotype showed up just a few times. The J gene is TRBJ2-1, the V gene TRBV28; no clear D. The germline V and J ends were trimmed by 6 bases and 4 bases, with 13 bases remaining between them. CDR3 length equals 14 residues. Per germline, CDR1 MDHEN and CDR2 SYDVKM. CDR3 sequence reads: CASSPKITYNEQFF. In nucleotides, the CDR3 is TGTGCCAGCAGCCCGAAAATAACTTACAATGAGCAGTTCTTC.

This rearrangement joins TRBV2 to TRBJ1-5; 8 nucleotides match TRBD1. The germline V gene has CDR1 SNHLY and CDR2 FYNNEI. This CDR3 contains 15 residues. The junction had 8 bases not matched to a gene; V was cut back by 6 bases and J by 4 bases. The CDR3 reads CASRGGTGFNQPQHF. CDR3 nucleotides: TGTGCCAGCAGGGGGGGGACAGGATTTAATCAGCCCCAGCATTTT.

The V call is TRBV28, the J call TRBJ1-5; D ambiguous. The V gene lost 3 bases and the J gene lost 4 bases, with 13 bases spanning the gap. CDR3 length: 15 residues. Germline CDR1 reads MDHEN; CDR2 reads SYDVKM. CDR3 in DNA: TGTGCCAGCAGTTTTCGGACTGCCGGGAATCAGCCCCAGCATTTT. Amino acids: CASSFRTAGNQPQHF.

This chain joins TRBV10-3 and TRBJ2-1, with D possibly TRBD1 on 7 matching bases. CDR1 ENHRY and CDR2 SYGVKD come from the germline V gene. V lost 3 bases, J lost 6 bases, and 15 bases lay in between. The CDR3 length is 15 residues. CDR3 in amino acids: CAISDGPQGGNEQFF. CDR3 nucleotide sequence: TGTGCCATCAGTGATGGGCCCCAGGGGGGCAATGAGCAGTTCTTC.

A note on this clonotype: A read error is possible here, since a much larger clone lies one base away. The V gene is TRBV6-5, the J gene TRBJ2-3; D is possibly TRBD1 or TRBD2 (5 bases each). Germline CDR1 and CDR2: MNHEY and SVGAGI. The CDR3 extends over 15 amino acids. CDR3 in DNA: TGTGCCACGAGGGGTGGTGGTCGCAGCACAGATACGCGGTATTTT. It translates to CATRGGGRSTDTRYF.

The chain links TRBV7-9 to TRBJ2-5, with D possibly being TRBD2 (6 bases). CDR3 length equals 14 residues. Germline assignment: CDR1 SEHNR and CDR2 FQNEAQ (reference sequence). The V end lost 5 bases, the J end lost 5 bases, and 15 bases lay between the germline ends. The CDR3 spells CASSGSGWGETQYF. As DNA, the CDR3 is TGTGCCAGCAGCGGTAGCGGATGGGGGGAGACCCAGTACTTC.

This clonotype was observed a handful of times. The rearrangement links TRBV28 to TRBJ2-6; D ambiguous. V shed 4 bases and J shed 3 bases, with 7 bases lying between them. The CDR3 sequence is 14 residues long. The germline V gene has CDR1 MDHEN and CDR2 SYDVKM. The CDR3 sequence: CASSSPRGANVLTF. CDR3 sequence (DNA): TGTGCCAGCAGTTCTCCGCGTGGGGCCAACGTCCTGACTTTC.

The chain carries TRBV4-1 and TRBJ2-7, with TRBD2 matching 11 bases. The end of the DNA aligns better with TRBJ2-5, so the J call may be wrong. CDR1 is MGHRA and CDR2 is YSYEKL in the germline V gene. This CDR3 is 16 amino acids long. The CDR3 loop is CASSQQLAGERETQYF. The CDR3 DNA reads as TGCGCCAGCAGCCAACAACTAGCGGGGGAACGCGAGACCCAGTACTTC.

V usage is TRBV20-1 and J usage is TRBJ1-1; the D gene is possibly TRBD1 (5 bases). Germline lookup yields CDR1 DFQATT and CDR2 SNEGSKA (reference sequence). Trimming took off 5 bases at V and 3 bases at J, with 13 bases between the two ends. CDR3 length equals 13 residues. CDR3 in amino acids: CSAGRELDTEAFF. The DNA for the CDR3 is TGCAGTGCTGGCAGGGAGTTGGACACTGAAGCTTTCTTT.

The J gene is TRBJ1-5, the V gene TRBV12-5; TRBD1 is a possible D gene (5 bases). Trimming shortened V by 3 bases and J by 4 bases, and 19 bases separated the two germline ends. The CDR3 contains 17 residues. The germline V gene encodes CDR1 LGHNT and CDR2 FRNRAP. CDR3 protein: CASGFSLRQGGNQPQHF. The CDR3 coding sequence is TGTGCTAGTGGTTTCTCCCTTCGGCAGGGTGGAAATCAGCCCCAGCATTTT.

There are a few counts of this clonotype. The V gene is TRBV30, the J gene TRBJ2-3; D uncertain. The CDR3 runs to 15 residues. Trimming stripped 0 bases from V and 2 bases from J, with 12 bases between. Germline CDR1 and CDR2: GTSNPN and SVGIG (reference sequence). This CDR3 reads CAWSVGGPNTDTQYF. As DNA, the CDR3 is TGTGCCTGGAGTGTTGGCGGACCTAACACAGATACGCAGTATTTT. Full variable domain (remainder filled in from reference TRBV30 and TRBJ2-3): SQTIHQWPATLVQPVGSPLSLECTVEGTSNPNLYWYRQAAGRGLQLLFYSVGIGQISSEVPQNLSASRPQDRQFILSSKKLLLSDSGFYLCAWSVGGPNTDTQYFGPGTRLTVL.